This T cell receptor (beta chain) was found in a study of monozygotic twins with cystic fibrosis. Overall study context: With about 15 PCR cycles, barcoded libraries came from around 3 micrograms of fragmented DNA.

Sequenced by immunoSEQ multiplex PCR; TCRdb stores in-frame clones only, minus some. The sample carries 15,000 to 20,000 clones, 95% to 97% recorded once. Broader study findings: The repertoire was suggested to be naive-dominated, clonality median approximately 0.0098.

Notes on this clone: Its target is not known.

CDR3 length: 15 residues. The sequence derives from a girl between 2 and 10 years old with cystic fibrosis. The rearrangement links TRBV21-1 to TRBJ2-7; no DNA check was done on the table's D call, TRBD1. TRBV21-1 constitutes a pseudogene. Sequenced material: blood. The CDR3 DNA reads as TGTGCCAGCAGCGATTACGACAGAGACAAGGCCGAGCAGTACTTC. Its translation: CASSDYDRDKAEQYF.